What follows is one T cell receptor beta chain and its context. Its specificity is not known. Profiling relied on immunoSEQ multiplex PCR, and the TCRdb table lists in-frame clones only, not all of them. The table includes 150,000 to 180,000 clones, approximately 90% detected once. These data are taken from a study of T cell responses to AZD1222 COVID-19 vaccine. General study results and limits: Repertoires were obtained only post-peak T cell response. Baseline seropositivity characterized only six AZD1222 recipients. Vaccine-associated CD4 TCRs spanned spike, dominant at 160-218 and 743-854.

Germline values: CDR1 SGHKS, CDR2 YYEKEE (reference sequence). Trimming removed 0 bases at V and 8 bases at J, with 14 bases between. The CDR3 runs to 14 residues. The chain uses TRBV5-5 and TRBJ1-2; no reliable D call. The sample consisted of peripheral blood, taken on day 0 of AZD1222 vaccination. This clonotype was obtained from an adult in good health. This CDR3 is CASSLGPSELGYTF. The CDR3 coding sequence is TGTGCCAGCAGCTTGGGGCCATCCGAATTAGGCTACACCTTC.